The rows below give T cell receptor beta chains drawn from one sample of a study of T-cell reconstitution after alpha-beta-depleted transplantation in children. TCRdb re-called the PCR reads with MiXCR, one entry per CDR3 protein. The table has about 110,000 distinct CDR3 sequences, around 6.4% seen once. Material: PBMCs, mostly from graft donor cells, obtained 360 days after TCRalphabeta/CD19-depleted stem cell transplant. These receptors were taken from a male patient aged 2 to 10 who had a stem cell transplant for acute lymphoblastic leukemia, so the T cells may come from the graft donor. Each CDR3 is given with its conserved first and last residue. The D gene is left open where the match is weak. Clone size is given for some rows only: seen once, a few or many times, or a class if the clone is expanded.

TGCAGCGCTTGGACAGACCCAGACACCATATATTTT	CSAWTDPDTIYF	TRBV29-1	NA	NA	TRBJ1-3
TGTGCCAGCAGCTCCATTCTGAGCGGTCCCTCTTACGAGCAGTACTTC	CASSSILSGPSYEQYF	TRBV7-2	NA	many	TRBJ2-7
TGCAGTGCTAGCAGGCCAGGGCGCTACGAGCAGTACTTC	CSASRPGRYEQYF	TRBV20-1	NA	NA	TRBJ2-7
TGTGCCAGCGGGTACCCTGAAGAGGACATTCAGTACTTC	CASGYPEEDIQYF	TRBV27	NA	many	TRBJ2-4
TGTGCCAGCAGCTGTAGGTGCGAGCAGTACTTC	CASSCRCEQYF	TRBV9	NA	many	TRBJ2-7
TGTGCCAGCAGTGTTCCCTCAGGGCGGGGGGGCATCTACGAGCAGTACTTC	CASSVPSGRGGIYEQYF	TRBV25-1	TRBD2	many	TRBJ2-7
TGTGCCAGCAGTTTGGTCCAGGGGGCTAACTATGGCTACACCTTC	CASSLVQGANYGYTF	TRBV12-3/TRBV12-4	TRBD1	many	TRBJ1-2
TGCAGTGCCAGGGACAGGGATTACACTGAAGCTTTCTTT	CSARDRDYTEAFF	TRBV20-1	TRBD1	many	TRBJ1-1
TGCGCCAGCAGCTCCATGCCGGGACAGCGCGTAACTGAAGCTTTCTTT	CASSSMPGQRVTEAFF	TRBV5-1	TRBD1	NA	TRBJ1-1
TGTGCCAGCAGCGTAGCGGGGACAGGTCAAGAGACCCAGTACTTC	CASSVAGTGQETQYF	TRBV9	TRBD1	many	TRBJ2-5
TGCGCCAGCAGCCAAGTACAGGGGGATAGGCAGTACTTC	CASSQVQGDRQYF	TRBV4-3	TRBD1	many	TRBJ2-7
TGTGCCAGCAGCTTATACTACCGGAGAAGCTCCTACAATGAGCAGTTCTTC	CASSLYYRRSSYNEQFF	TRBV11-2	NA	many	TRBJ2-1
TGTGCCAGCAGCCCTGGACAGAGGGAGACCCAGTACTTC	CASSPGQRETQYF	TRBV28	NA	many	TRBJ2-5
TGCAGCGTTGAAGATCGACAGGCTGAAGCTTTCTTT	CSVEDRQAEAFF	TRBV29-1	NA	few	TRBJ1-1
TGTGCCAGCAGCTCCGGGGGCTCGGGCTACACCTTC	CASSSGGSGYTF	TRBV7-9	NA	few	TRBJ1-2
TGTGCCAGCAGTTACTCGGGGACAGGGGGCAATCAGCCCCAGCATTTT	CASSYSGTGGNQPQHF	TRBV6-2/TRBV6-3	TRBD1	many	TRBJ1-5
TGTGCCAGCAGCCGAGTGGGGGGCGAGCAGTACTTC	CASSRVGGEQYF	TRBV7-6	NA	NA	TRBJ2-7
TGCGCCAGCAGCCAAGGGACAGCGAACACTGAAGCTTTCTTT	CASSQGTANTEAFF	TRBV4-3	NA	many	TRBJ1-1
TGCGCCAGCAGCCAGGAGACGGGCCCAGGGACCCAGTACTTC	CASSQETGPGTQYF	TRBV4-3	NA	NA	TRBJ2-5
TGTGCCAGCAGTGAATATCGAGCGGGATACTACAATGAGCAGTTCTTC	CASSEYRAGYYNEQFF	TRBV25-1	TRBD2	many	TRBJ2-1
TGTGCCAGCAGTTTCGGCAGTTTCCCTAGGGAGCAGTACTTC	CASSFGSFPREQYF	TRBV27	NA	many	TRBJ2-7
TGTGCCAGCAGTCCTTCGACAGGGCCGGGAGAGCAGTACTTC	CASSPSTGPGEQYF	TRBV2	TRBD1	many	TRBJ2-7
TGTGCCAGCAGCGCCCGACCGGCGACTAATGAAAAACTGTTTTTT	CASSARPATNEKLFF	TRBV9	NA	many	TRBJ1-4
TGTGCCAGCAGCCCAATCCGACAGGGGAAGTACGAGCAGTACTTC	CASSPIRQGKYEQYF	TRBV7-6	TRBD1	many	TRBJ2-7
TGTGCCAGCAGTTTCGGCTGGAACACTGAAGCTTTCTTT	CASSFGWNTEAFF	TRBV28	NA	few	TRBJ1-1
TGCAGTGCTAGACCCTCCCCCCGGACTAAGAGCTCCTACGAGCAGTACTTC	CSARPSPRTKSSYEQYF	TRBV20-1	NA	many	TRBJ2-7
TGTGCCAGCAGGCCTCAAATTAGACAGGGCTCCTACAATGAGCAGTTCTTC	CASRPQIRQGSYNEQFF	TRBV14	TRBD1	NA	TRBJ2-1
TGTGCCAGCAGCCTGTTGCTAGCGGGAGTTAATGAGCAGTTCTTC	CASSLLLAGVNEQFF	TRBV5-6	TRBD2	NA	TRBJ2-1
TGCAGCGTTGAAGATGGACAGAGCTCCTACACTGAGCAGTTCTTC	CSVEDGQSSYTEQFF	TRBV29-1	NA	once	TRBJ2-1
TGTGCTAGCAGCCCTTCGCCAAACGAAGCGGAGACCCAGTACTTC	CASSPSPNEAETQYF	TRBV7-7	NA	few	TRBJ2-5
TGTGCCACTACGAGGGTGGCACGAGAGACCCAGTACTTC	CATTRVARETQYF	TRBV28	NA	many	TRBJ2-5
TGTGCCAGCAGCTTAATTTCGGGAGAAGATACGCAGTATTTT	CASSLISGEDTQYF	TRBV11-2	NA	many	TRBJ2-3
TGTGCCAGCAGTCGAGGCTTCTCTGGCACAGATACGCAGTATTTT	CASSRGFSGTDTQYF	TRBV27	NA	NA	TRBJ2-3
TGTGCTAGTACAGGGGATAGTAACTATGGCTACACCTTC	CASTGDSNYGYTF	TRBV12-5	TRBD1	NA	TRBJ1-2
TGCAGTGCTAGGGTTGTCAGGTCATCCTCTAATGAGCAGTTCTTC	CSARVVRSSSNEQFF	TRBV20-1	NA	NA	TRBJ2-1
TGTGCCTGGAGTGTACTTACAGAACTGAGCTCCTACGAGCAGTACTTC	CAWSVLTELSSYEQYF	TRBV30	NA	NA	TRBJ2-7
TGCAGCGGCTTGTGGGCGGGGGGCAGCGCAGATACGCAGTATTTT	CSGLWAGGSADTQYF	TRBV29-1	TRBD2	many	TRBJ2-3
TGTGCCAGCTCACCTTGGGAGGCCAGCTCCTACAATGAGCAGTTCTTC	CASSPWEASSYNEQFF	TRBV18	NA	NA	TRBJ2-1
TGTGCCAGCAGCTTTGCTGCGGGAGAGGGAGAGCAGTACTTC	CASSFAAGEGEQYF	TRBV7-2	TRBD2	many	TRBJ2-7